The 20 T cell receptor beta chains presented below share a single source sample, sequenced in a study of blood T cell repertoires in COVID-19. Generated by immunoSEQ multiplex PCR, the TCRdb table keeps only in-frame clones and is missing some. The profile covers about 190,000 clones, with about 83% appearing a single time and roughly 5% taken by the ten largest. Specimen: peripheral blood. The receptors originated from a woman between 70 and 85 years old with active or convalescent COVID-19.

The rearrangement links TRBV19 to TRBJ1-1; possible D gene TRBD1, 6 bases. Trimming took off 7 bases at V and 0 bases at J, with 15 bases between the two ends. In germline, CDR1 is LNHDA, CDR2 SQIVND (reference sequence). This CDR3 comprises 15 residues. The CDR3 protein is CASIPLGQMNTEAFF. The CDR3 DNA reads TGTGCCAGTATCCCCCTAGGACAGATGAACACTGAAGCTTTCTTT.

The chain employs TRBV19 and TRBJ2-1; tentatively, D is TRBD1 (5 bases). V was shortened by 6 bases and J by 8 bases, with 11 bases between the two germline ends. The CDR3 has 12 residues. The germline V gene encodes CDR1 LNHDA and CDR2 SQIVND (reference sequence). CDR3 coding DNA: TGTGCCAGTAGCCCCCAGGGCTATGAGCAGTTCTTC. This codes for CASSPQGYEQFF.

The rearrangement uses TRBV5-5 and TRBJ2-7, with D perhaps TRBD1 (5 bases). Germline CDR1 SGHKS, CDR2 YYEKEE (reference sequence). This CDR3 comprises 14 residues. Trimming removed 3 bases at V and 2 bases at J, with 12 bases between. This chain's CDR3 is CASSSETVTYEQYF. Written as DNA, the CDR3 is TGTGCCAGCAGCTCCGAGACAGTCACCTACGAGCAGTACTTC.

The chain has TRBV6-2 or TRBV6-3 and TRBJ1-2, with a tentative D call TRBD1 (5 bases). V gave up 6 bases and J gave up 3 bases, with 17 bases separating them. Germline-derived CDR1 and CDR2 are MNHEY and SVGEGT. The CDR3 runs 15 residues. The CDR3 here is CASSQWWGGDYGYTF. Written as DNA, the CDR3 is TGTGCCAGCAGCCAGTGGTGGGGGGGAGACTATGGCTACACCTTC.

The chain couples TRBV19 to TRBJ1-2, with D possibly matching TRBD1 (6 bases). Germline CDR1 and CDR2: LNHDA and SQIVND (reference sequence). Trimming took off 7 bases at V and 5 bases at J, with 20 bases between the two ends. The length of the CDR3 is 15 residues. Here the CDR3 reads CASKSDSLFGYGYTF. For the CDR3, the DNA is TGTGCCAGTAAGTCGGACAGCTTATTCGGATATGGCTACACCTTC.

This chain joins TRBV2 and TRBJ2-3, with 14 bases that match TRBD2. There are 15 residues in the CDR3. J was trimmed by 8 bases and V by 7 bases; bases with no gene match: 8. Germline lookup yields CDR1 SNHLY and CDR2 FYNNEI. CDR3 in amino acids: CASKSGLAGVGTQYF. The CDR3 DNA reads TGTGCCAGCAAATCGGGACTAGCGGGAGTAGGTACGCAGTATTTT.

The chain couples TRBV6-5 to TRBJ2-5; D perhaps matches TRBD2 (5 bases). The CDR3 sequence is 12 residues long. Between the trimmed V and J ends, which lost 7 bases and 2 bases, there was a span of 8 bases. From germline, CDR1 is MNHEY and CDR2 SVGAGI. The CDR3 DNA sequence: TGTGCCAGCAACTCGGGGCAAGAGACCCAGTACTTC. Protein product: CASNSGQETQYF.

The chain joins TRBV15 to TRBJ2-7; a weak D match, TRBD1 (6 bases). The CDR3 extends over 15 amino acids. Trimming pared 1 base from V and 3 bases from J, leaving 13 bases between. CDR1 is LNHNV and CDR2 is YYDKDF in the germline V gene (reference sequence). The CDR3 nucleotides are TGTGCCACCAGCAGAGGTTTTCAGGGGCTCTACGAGCAGTACTTC. Amino acids: CATSRGFQGLYEQYF. The full variable domain, with the rest looked up from reference TRBV15 and TRBJ2-7, is DAMVIQNPRYQVTQFGKPVTLSCSQTLNHNVMYWYQQKSSQAPKLLFHYYDKDFNNEADTPDNFQSRRPNTSFCFLDIRSPGLGDTAMYLCATSRGFQGLYEQYFGPGTRLTVT.

About this clone itself: Germline and junction disagree at one end, which may indicate a read error. The chain couples TRBV20-1 to TRBJ2-7; the D gene is possibly TRBD1 (5 bases). In germline, CDR1 is DFQATT, CDR2 SNEGSKA (reference sequence). CDR3 size: 11 residues. CDR3 sequence reads: CSAYDSIYGNF. The DNA of the CDR3 is TGCAGTGCATACGACAGTATCTACGGTAACTTC.

The gene calls are TRBV27 and TRBJ1-1; a possible D gene is TRBD1 (5 bases). This CDR3 has 13 residues. Trimming took off 8 bases at V and 4 bases at J, with 14 bases between the two ends. Germline lookup yields CDR1 MNHEY and CDR2 SMNVEV (reference sequence). CDR3 bases: TGTGCCAGCTTGGCCTCCCAGGGCACTGAAGCTTTCTTT. It yields the protein CASLASQGTEAFF.

The genes are TRBV7-9 and TRBJ2-5; D gene unclear. The CDR3 loop spans 11 amino acids. From germline, CDR1 is SEHNR and CDR2 FQNEAQ (reference sequence). Trimming removed 4 bases at V and 7 bases at J, with 7 bases between. The CDR3 DNA is TGTGCCAGCAGCTCCGGTCGGACCCAGTACTTC. It translates to CASSSGRTQYF.

V gene TRBV6-5 combines with J gene TRBJ2-7, with TRBD1 identical over 9 bases. Germline V gene lookup returns CDR1 MNHEY and CDR2 SVGAGI. CDR3 length equals 14 residues. The trim removed 10 bases at V and 3 bases at J, leaving 10 bases unmatched. CDR3 nucleotides: TGTGCCATCAAACCTGGACAGGGGATCTACGAGCAGTACTTC. Its translation: CAIKPGQGIYEQYF.

This chain links TRBV11-2 with TRBJ1-4; D remains ambiguous. Trimming stripped 4 bases from V and 2 bases from J, with 17 bases between. Per the germline V gene, CDR1 is SGHAT and CDR2 is FQNNGV. The CDR3 consists of 17 residues. CDR3 in amino acids: CASSSTSTLRTNEKLFF. The CDR3 region has the DNA TGTGCCAGCAGCTCTACATCAACCTTGCGGACTAATGAAAAACTGTTTTTT.

This chain joins TRBV20-1 and TRBJ2-7; no definite D call. The length of the CDR3 is 13 residues. Germline V CDR1 and CDR2: DFQATT, SNEGSKA (reference sequence). V was shortened by 3 bases and J by 0 bases, with 9 bases between the two germline ends. The CDR3 coding sequence is TGCAGTGCTAGTGCTCGTTCCTCCTACGAGCAGTACTTC. Translated: CSASARSSYEQYF.

The chain joins TRBV4-2 to TRBJ1-1; 7 nucleotides match TRBD1. Germline V gene sequence: CDR1 LGHNA, CDR2 YNFKEQ. V trimming: 2 bases; J trimming: 0 bases; junction bases outside the gene matches: 6. The CDR3 has 16 amino acids. The CDR3 DNA follows: TGTGCCAGCAGCCAACCCGGGACAGCCATGAACACTGAAGCTTTCTTT. Its translation: CASSQPGTAMNTEAFF.

The chain has TRBV2 and TRBJ2-5; D might be TRBD2 (7 bases). This CDR3 spans 15 amino acids. The germline V gene encodes CDR1 SNHLY and CDR2 FYNNEI. The V and J ends lost 6 bases and 5 bases respectively, with 19 bases between them. This chain's CDR3 is CASRGGGGPLETQYF. CDR3 nucleotide sequence: TGTGCCAGCAGAGGGGGGGGAGGCCCTTTGGAGACCCAGTACTTC.

The V and J genes are TRBV9 and TRBJ2-5, with a possible D match to TRBD1 (6 bases). Germline loops: CDR1 SGDLS, CDR2 YYNGEE. The CDR3 is made up of 14 amino acids. Trimming took off 4 bases at V and 4 bases at J, with 14 bases between the two ends. CDR3 DNA sequence: TGTGCCAGCAGCCGTAGGGGGTCGGGAGAGACCCAGTACTTC. Translated: CASSRRGSGETQYF.

The chain uses TRBV27 and TRBJ1-2; weak D call: TRBD1 (6 bases). V dropped 0 bases and J dropped 8 bases, with 25 bases sitting between them. Germline V lookup: CDR1 MNHEY, CDR2 SMNVEV (reference sequence). The CDR3 contains 18 residues. The DNA for the CDR3 is TGTGCCAGCAGTTTATCGGGGGCCCCAGGGGTTGGTGTTGGGGGCTACACCTTC. Translated, it gives CASSLSGAPGVGVGGYTF.

The chain uses TRBV5-5 and TRBJ1-1; a weak D match, TRBD1 (6 bases). This CDR3 comprises 14 residues. The germline gives CDR1 SGHKS, CDR2 YYEKEE (reference sequence). V was trimmed by 2 bases and J by 5 bases, leaving 13 bases between them. The chain's CDR3 is CASSFRITGTEAFF. The CDR3 DNA sequence: TGTGCCAGCAGCTTCAGGATAACAGGGACTGAAGCTTTCTTT.

A remark on this clone: Other DNA sequences in this specimen translate into the identical CDR3. The chain has TRBV5-1 and TRBJ1-6, with a possible D match to TRBD1 (5 bases). Per the germline V gene, CDR1 is SGHRS and CDR2 is YFSETQ. The ends were cut back, 0 bases at V and 9 bases at J, with 10 bases in the middle. The CDR3 sequence is 14 residues long. The chain's CDR3 is CASSLGQGGSPLHF. CDR3 in DNA: TGCGCCAGCAGCTTGGGGCAGGGAGGTTCACCCCTCCACTTT.